The entry that follows covers one TCR beta chain sequence. As handled by the study authors: Reference gene primers were amplified, and this amplification served to estimate nucleated cell counts. Some clones are missing from TCRdb's copy, which holds only in-frame ones; the method was immunoSEQ multiplex PCR. V, J and clone size are taken as reported in that table, and D and trimming were inferred from the DNA itself. Among around 220,000 clones, 82% were seen once, and the ten largest hold roughly 8.2%. The sample originates from a study of blood T cell repertoires in COVID-19. The wider study: Whether acute or convalescent, the COVID-19 samples came from the United States, Italy and Spain.

Seattle enrolled patients during active infection and tracked them longitudinally. Sequenced sample: peripheral blood. This clonotype originated in a woman at least 80 years old with COVID-19, enrolled during active disease.

CDR3 bases: TGTGCCAGCAGTGAAGGAAAGGGGGCGCCCCACGAGGAGCAGTACTTC. It is translated as CASSEGKGAPHEEQYF. The chain uses TRBV2 and TRBJ2-7, with TRBD1 matching over 7 bases. The CDR3 has 16 amino acids. Germline trimming cut 1 base from V and 7 bases from J; bases unmatched to any gene: 13. Per germline, CDR1 SNHLY and CDR2 FYNNEI.